The 8 T cell receptor beta chains given below trace back to one sample, sequenced in a study of blood T cell repertoires in COVID-19. TCRdb keeps only in-frame clones here, not all; method: immunoSEQ multiplex PCR. The sample has 250,000 to 300,000 clones, roughly 80% seen once. Material for sequencing was PBMCs or T cells enriched from blood (not recorded which). These receptors were collected from a man between 35 and 55 years old who had been exposed to COVID-19.

This clone appeared a single time. The chain carries TRBV5-1 and TRBJ2-1; a possible D gene is TRBD1 (6 bases). Per the germline V gene, CDR1 is SGHRS and CDR2 is YFSETQ. The CDR3 contains 15 residues. V was pared by 1 base and J by 9 bases, with 17 bases between. The CDR3 protein is CASSLKQGGFAEQFF. The CDR3 region has the DNA TGCGCCAGCAGCTTGAAACAGGGTGGTTTTGCTGAGCAGTTCTTC.

The gene calls are TRBV27 and TRBJ1-2; maybe TRBD1 (5 bases). Germline lookup yields CDR1 MNHEY and CDR2 SMNVEV (reference sequence). The V end was cut by 2 bases, the J end by 4 bases, with 14 bases between. This CDR3 is built from 15 residues. Here the CDR3 reads CASSLTRLGGYGYTF. CDR3 bases: TGTGCCAGCAGTTTAACCCGGCTGGGGGGCTATGGCTACACCTTC.

This sequence joins TRBV24-1 and TRBJ2-2, with 10 bases lining up with TRBD1. Germline trimming cut 9 bases from V and 3 bases from J; bases unmatched to any gene: 3. CDR1 is KGHDR, CDR2 SFDVKD, per germline. The CDR3 loop spans 14 amino acids. In DNA form, the CDR3 reads TGTGCCACCGGGGGGACAGGGGACACCGGGGAGCTGTTTTTT. The encoded protein is CATGGTGDTGELFF.

V usage is TRBV5-4 and J usage is TRBJ1-2; D is possibly TRBD1 (5 bases). Trimming cost V 2 bases and J 2 bases, with 16 bases left between them. Germline lookup yields CDR1 SGHNT and CDR2 YYREEE (reference sequence). CDR3 length: 16 residues. CDR3 sequence: CASSFGPYDRNYGYTF. The CDR3 DNA is TGTGCCAGCAGCTTTGGTCCTTATGACAGAAACTATGGCTACACCTTC.

The rearrangement joins TRBV5-1 to TRBJ1-1; possibly TRBD1 for D (6 bases). CDR1 is SGHRS, CDR2 YFSETQ, per germline. This CDR3 has 15 residues. V was shortened by 3 bases and J by 5 bases, with 17 bases between the two germline ends. CDR3 region: CASSSAAGGWTEAFF. CDR3 sequence (DNA): TGCGCCAGCAGCTCAGCGGCGGGGGGCTGGACTGAAGCTTTCTTT.

The chain carries TRBV30 and TRBJ2-5, with 8 bases identical to TRBD2. CDR1 GTSNPN and CDR2 SVGIG come from the germline V gene (reference sequence). The CDR3 is made up of 14 amino acids. V dropped 2 bases and J dropped 7; count of bases not matched to a gene: 9. The CDR3 DNA reads as TGTGCCTGGAGTTGGGTAGCGGGACCAGGGACCCAGTACTTC. Protein: CAWSWVAGPGTQYF.

This chain links TRBV19 with TRBJ2-7; 9 positions match TRBD1. Per the germline V gene, CDR1 is LNHDA and CDR2 is SQIVND (reference sequence). The CDR3 runs 14 residues. V lost 5 bases to trimming and J lost 5 bases; unmatched junction nucleotides: 7. The CDR3 here is CASSARDRDHEQYF. DNA of the CDR3: TGTGCCAGTAGTGCCCGGGACAGGGATCACGAGCAGTACTTC.

The rearrangement joins TRBV12-5 to TRBJ2-5; 7 bases align to TRBD2. With 5 bases clipped from V and 4 bases from J, the junction kept 10 bases outside the gene matches. This CDR3 has 15 residues. Germline CDR1 and CDR2: LGHNT and FRNRAP. The CDR3 here is CASGPTTGGGETQYF. The CDR3, as DNA: TGTGCTAGTGGTCCAACCACGGGGGGAGGAGAGACCCAGTACTTC.